These 14 T cell receptor beta chains share one sample of origin, sequenced in a study of cytomegalovirus exposure and HLA in healthy donors. Data came from immunoSEQ multiplex PCR; TCRdb stores just in-frame clones and leaves some out. The data show some 250,000 clones, roughly 89% seen once. Material: PBMCs. These receptors originate from a woman aged 18-29 years in good health and CMV-seronegative.

The chain uses TRBV4-1 and TRBJ1-2, with TRBD1 identical over 9 bases. The V and J ends lost 3 bases and 4 bases, in that order; junction bases with no gene match: 6. The CDR3 sequence is 15 residues long. The V gene's germline CDR1 is MGHRA and CDR2 YSYEKL. This CDR3 is CASSHQTGGLYGYTF. The CDR3 bases are TGCGCCAGCAGCCACCAAACAGGGGGCCTCTATGGCTACACCTTC.

The rearrangement links TRBV6-5 to TRBJ1-2; 7 nucleotides align to TRBD1. Losses at the gene ends were 2 bases for V and 6 bases for J; bases not matched to a gene: 9. CDR1 and CDR2 (germline): MNHEY, SVGAGI. This CDR3 has 15 residues. The CDR3: CASSYRSRGWDGYTF. DNA for the CDR3: TGTGCCAGCAGTTACCGAAGCAGGGGGTGGGATGGCTACACCTTC.

The gene calls are TRBV6-1 and TRBJ2-7, with a tentative D call TRBD1 (6 bases). V gave up 5 bases and J gave up 3 bases, with 11 bases separating them. Germline values: CDR1 MNHNS, CDR2 SASEGT. The CDR3 is 13 amino acids. CDR3 sequence reads: CASSRDMNYEQYF. As DNA, the CDR3 is TGTGCCAGCAGTCGGGACATGAACTACGAGCAGTACTTC.

The genes are TRBV18 and TRBJ1-2, with a possible D match to TRBD1 (6 bases). The V gene's germline CDR1 is KGHSH and CDR2 LQKENI. This CDR3 has 15 residues. Trimming removed 2 bases at V and 3 bases at J, with 13 bases between. CDR3 bases: TGTGCCAGCTCACCATCGGAGGGGGGGCACTATGGCTACACCTTC. Amino acid sequence: CASSPSEGGHYGYTF.

Worth noting for this clone: One end of the junction is discordant with germline, which a read error may explain. The rearrangement joins TRBV18 to TRBJ1-1; D gene unclear. CDR3 length: 14 residues. Germline V gene sequence: CDR1 KGHSH, CDR2 LQKENI. CDR3 coding DNA: TGTGCCAGCTTACCACAAGCTTCGAACACTGAAGCTTTCTTT. The encoded protein is CASLPQASNTEAFF.

V is TRBV2 and J is TRBJ1-4; 8 bases match TRBD1. CDR3 length: 16 residues. Germline V gene sequence: CDR1 SNHLY, CDR2 FYNNEI. The V and J ends lost 8 bases and 0 bases, in that order; junction bases with no gene match: 8. CDR3 region: CASRDRSPATNEKLFF. The DNA of the CDR3 is TGTGCCAGCCGGGACAGGAGCCCTGCAACTAATGAAAAACTGTTTTTT.

The chain joins TRBV9 to TRBJ2-5; 7 bases are a match to TRBD2. V lost 4 bases, J lost 5 bases, and 11 bases stayed unmatched. The CDR3 covers 15 residues. CDR1 is SGDLS and CDR2 is YYNGEE in the germline V gene. The CDR3 nucleotides are TGTGCCAGCAGCCCCCGACTAGCCCAGCAGGAGACCCAGTACTTC. Translated, it gives CASSPRLAQQETQYF. Together with reference TRBV9 and TRBJ2-5, the CDR3 gives the full variable domain: DSGVTQTPKHLITATGQRVTLRCSPRSGDLSVYWYQQSLDQGLQFLIQYYNGEERAKGNILERFSAQQFPDLHSELNLSSLELGDSALYFCASSPRLAQQETQYFGPGTRLLVL.

This clone was seen once. The V gene is TRBV6-4, the J gene TRBJ2-1; 9 bases match TRBD2. The germline CDR1 and CDR2 sequences are MRHNA and SNTAGT. This CDR3 is 15 amino acids long. J lost 5 bases, V lost 3 bases, and 5 bases had no gene match. CDR3 DNA sequence: TGTGCCAGCAGTGAGCGCGGGGGGGCGGACAATGAGCAGTTCTTC. Its translation is CASSERGGADNEQFF.

V usage is TRBV9 and J usage is TRBJ1-2; TRBD1 is a possible D gene (5 bases). Germline CDR1 reads SGDLS; CDR2 reads YYNGEE. The CDR3 is 12 amino acids. V dropped 7 bases and J dropped 4 bases, with 11 bases sitting between them. CDR3 protein: CASRGEGYGYTF. The CDR3 bases are TGTGCCAGCCGGGGGGAGGGCTATGGCTACACCTTC.

Note on this clone: Its ends do not fully match the called genes, so a read error is possible. The chain carries TRBV7-7 and TRBJ2-3, with TRBD2 matching 11 bases. The CDR3 loop spans 15 amino acids. In germline, CDR1 is SSHAT, CDR2 FNYEAQ (reference sequence). CDR3 in amino acids: CASSLTSGGTDTQYF. The CDR3 DNA follows: TGTGCTAGCAGCTTAACTAGCGGGGGTACAGATACGCAGTATTTT.

The sample holds a few counts of this clone. The rearrangement links TRBV28 to TRBJ2-7; the match to TRBD1 covers 8 bases. V was clipped by 2 bases and J by 0 bases; unmatched bases: 3. Germline CDR1 and CDR2: MDHEN and SYDVKM. The CDR3 runs to 15 residues. The CDR3 spells CASSLRDRSSYEQYV. CDR3 nucleotide sequence: TGTGCCAGCAGTTTACGGGACAGGTCCTCCTACGAGCAGTACGTC.

This clone was detected a few times. The chain recombines TRBV5-6 with TRBJ2-7; 8 nucleotides line up with TRBD1. This CDR3 is built from 15 residues. J gave up 1 base and V 4 bases, and 7 bases lay outside the gene matches. Germline V gene sequence: CDR1 SGHDT, CDR2 YYEEEE. The CDR3 sequence: CASSRTGLRSYEQYF. Written as DNA, the CDR3 is TGTGCCAGCAGCAGGACAGGGTTAAGGTCCTACGAGCAGTACTTC.

The rearrangement links TRBV6-1 to TRBJ2-7, with a possible D match to TRBD1 (5 bases). CDR1 MNHNS and CDR2 SASEGT come from the germline V gene. This CDR3 has 16 residues. V was trimmed by 4 bases and J by 4 bases, leaving 20 bases between them. The DNA for the CDR3 is TGTGCCAGCAGTGCGAATACAGACAGTCAATTTTACGAGCAGTACGTC. It yields the protein CASSANTDSQFYEQYV.

The chain links TRBV7-2 to TRBJ2-5; unclear D gene. The ends were cut back, 5 bases at V and 3 bases at J, with 13 bases in the middle. CDR3 length: 14 amino acids. Germline V gene data show CDR1 as SGHTA and CDR2 as FQGNSA. This chain's CDR3 is CASSHYQEKETQYF. CDR3 DNA sequence: TGTGCCAGCAGCCATTACCAGGAAAAAGAGACCCAGTACTTC.